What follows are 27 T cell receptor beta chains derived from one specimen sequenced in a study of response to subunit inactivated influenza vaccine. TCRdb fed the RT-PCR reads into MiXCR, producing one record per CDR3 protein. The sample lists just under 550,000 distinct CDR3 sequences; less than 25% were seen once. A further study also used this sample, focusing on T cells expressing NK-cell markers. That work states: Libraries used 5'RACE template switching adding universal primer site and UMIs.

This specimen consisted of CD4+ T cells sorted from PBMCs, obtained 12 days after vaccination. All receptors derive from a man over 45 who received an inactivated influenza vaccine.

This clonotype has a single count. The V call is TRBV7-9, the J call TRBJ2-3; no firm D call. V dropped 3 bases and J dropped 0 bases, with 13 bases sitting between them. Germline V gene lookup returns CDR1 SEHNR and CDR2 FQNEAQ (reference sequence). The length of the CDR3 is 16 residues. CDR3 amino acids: CASSLWVTGSTDTQYF. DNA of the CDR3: TGTGCCAGCAGCTTGTGGGTCACGGGCAGCACAGATACGCAGTATTTT.

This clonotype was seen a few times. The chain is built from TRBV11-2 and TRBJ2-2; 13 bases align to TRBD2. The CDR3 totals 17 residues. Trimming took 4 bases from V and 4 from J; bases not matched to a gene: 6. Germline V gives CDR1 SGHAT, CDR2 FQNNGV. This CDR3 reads CASSSGLAGASTGELFF. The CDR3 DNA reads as TGTGCCAGCAGCTCCGGACTAGCGGGGGCCAGCACCGGGGAGCTGTTTTTT.

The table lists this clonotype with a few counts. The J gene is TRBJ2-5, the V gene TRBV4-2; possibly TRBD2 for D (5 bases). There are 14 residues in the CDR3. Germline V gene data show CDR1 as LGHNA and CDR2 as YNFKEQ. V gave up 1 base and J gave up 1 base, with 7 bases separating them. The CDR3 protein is CASSQGGSQETQYF. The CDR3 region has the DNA TGTGCCAGCAGCCAAGGTGGGAGCCAAGAGACCCAGTACTTC.

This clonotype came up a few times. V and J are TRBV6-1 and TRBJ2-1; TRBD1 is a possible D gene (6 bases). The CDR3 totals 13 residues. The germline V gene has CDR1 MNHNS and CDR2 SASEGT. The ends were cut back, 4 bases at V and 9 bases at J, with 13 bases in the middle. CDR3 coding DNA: TGTGCCAGCAGTGTATCAGGGGCAGGTGAGCAGTTCTTC. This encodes CASSVSGAGEQFF.

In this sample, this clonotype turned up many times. CDR3 bases: TGTGCCACCTTCGGGATCGGGTCCTACGAGCAGTACTTC. Amino acid sequence: CATFGIGSYEQYF. This sequence joins TRBV6-1 and TRBJ2-7; tentative D call: TRBD2 (5 bases). CDR3 length: 13 amino acids. The germline V gene encodes CDR1 MNHNS and CDR2 SASEGT. V was cut by 10 bases and J by 1 base, with 14 bases left in between.

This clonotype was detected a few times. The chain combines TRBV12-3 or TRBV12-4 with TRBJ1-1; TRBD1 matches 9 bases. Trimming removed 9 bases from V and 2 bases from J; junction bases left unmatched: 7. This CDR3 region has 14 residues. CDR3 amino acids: CASTTTGGNTEAFF. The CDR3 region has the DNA TGTGCCAGTACAACGACAGGGGGAAACACTGAAGCTTTCTTT.

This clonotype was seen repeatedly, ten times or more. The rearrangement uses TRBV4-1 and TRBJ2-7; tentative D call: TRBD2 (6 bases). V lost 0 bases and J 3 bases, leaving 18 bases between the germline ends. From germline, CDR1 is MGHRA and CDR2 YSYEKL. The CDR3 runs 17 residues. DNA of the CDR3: TGCGCCAGCAGCCAAGATGAGACAGCGGGCAACCACTACGAGCAGTACTTC. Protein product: CASSQDETAGNHYEQYF.

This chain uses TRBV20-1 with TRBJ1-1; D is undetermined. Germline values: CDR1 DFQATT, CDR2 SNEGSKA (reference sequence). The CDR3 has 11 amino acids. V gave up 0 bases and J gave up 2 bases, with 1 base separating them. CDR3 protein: CSARDNTEAFF. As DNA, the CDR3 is TGCAGTGCTAGAGACAACACTGAAGCTTTCTTT.

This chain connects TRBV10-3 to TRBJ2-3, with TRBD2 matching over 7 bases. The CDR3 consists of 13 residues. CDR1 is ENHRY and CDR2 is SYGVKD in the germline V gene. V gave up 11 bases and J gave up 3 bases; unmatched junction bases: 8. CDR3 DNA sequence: TGTGCCTGCCGTGGGACTAATACAGATACGCAGTATTTT. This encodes CACRGTNTDTQYF.

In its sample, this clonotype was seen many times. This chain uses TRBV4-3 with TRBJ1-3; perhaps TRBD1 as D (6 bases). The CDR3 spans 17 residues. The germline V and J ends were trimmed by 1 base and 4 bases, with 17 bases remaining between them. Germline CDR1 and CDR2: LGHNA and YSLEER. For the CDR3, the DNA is TGCGCCAGCAGCCAAGCAATTCCAGGGGCGGCGGGAAACACCATATATTTT. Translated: CASSQAIPGAAGNTIYF.

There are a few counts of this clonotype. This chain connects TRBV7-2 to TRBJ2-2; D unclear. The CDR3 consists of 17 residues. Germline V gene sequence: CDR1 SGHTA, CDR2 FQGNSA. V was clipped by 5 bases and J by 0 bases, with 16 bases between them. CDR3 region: CASSEGRVQTNTGELFF. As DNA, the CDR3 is TGTGCCAGCAGCGAAGGACGGGTTCAGACGAACACCGGGGAGCTGTTTTTT.

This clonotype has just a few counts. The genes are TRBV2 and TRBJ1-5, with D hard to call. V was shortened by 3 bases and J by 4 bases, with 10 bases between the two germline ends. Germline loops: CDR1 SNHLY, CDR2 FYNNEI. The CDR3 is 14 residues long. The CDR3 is CASSEAVSNQPQHF. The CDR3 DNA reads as TGTGCCAGCAGTGAGGCAGTTTCTAATCAGCCCCAGCATTTT.

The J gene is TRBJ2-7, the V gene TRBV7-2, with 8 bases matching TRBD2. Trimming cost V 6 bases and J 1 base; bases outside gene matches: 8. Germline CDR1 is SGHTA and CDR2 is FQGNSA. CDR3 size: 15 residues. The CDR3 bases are TGTGCCAGCAGACAGCAGCGGGAGCCGTCCTACGAGCAGTACTTC. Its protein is CASRQQREPSYEQYF.

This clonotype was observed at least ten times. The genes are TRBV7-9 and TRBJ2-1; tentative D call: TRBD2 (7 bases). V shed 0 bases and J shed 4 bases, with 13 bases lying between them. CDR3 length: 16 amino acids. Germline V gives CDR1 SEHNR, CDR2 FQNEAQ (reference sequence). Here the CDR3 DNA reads TGTGCCAGCAGCTTAGCGCTCGGGGGGCCTTACAATGAGCAGTTCTTC. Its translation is CASSLALGGPYNEQFF.

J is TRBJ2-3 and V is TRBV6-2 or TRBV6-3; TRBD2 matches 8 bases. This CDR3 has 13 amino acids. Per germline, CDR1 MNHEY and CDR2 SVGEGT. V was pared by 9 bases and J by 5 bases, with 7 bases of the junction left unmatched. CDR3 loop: CASRAGGEDTQYF. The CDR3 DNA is TGTGCCAGTCGGGCGGGAGGCGAAGATACGCAGTATTTT.

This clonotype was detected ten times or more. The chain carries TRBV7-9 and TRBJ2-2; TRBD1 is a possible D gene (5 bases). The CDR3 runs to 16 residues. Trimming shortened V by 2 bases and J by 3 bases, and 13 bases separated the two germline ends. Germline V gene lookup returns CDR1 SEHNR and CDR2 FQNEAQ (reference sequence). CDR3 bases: TGTGCCAGCAGCTTAAGACCCAGGGTGGACACCGGGGAGCTGTTTTTT. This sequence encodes CASSLRPRVDTGELFF.

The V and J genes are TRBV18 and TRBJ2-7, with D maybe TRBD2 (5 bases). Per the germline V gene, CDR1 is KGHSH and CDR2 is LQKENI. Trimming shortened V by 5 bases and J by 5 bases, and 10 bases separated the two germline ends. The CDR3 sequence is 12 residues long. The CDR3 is CASSGETDEQYF. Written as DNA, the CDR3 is TGTGCCAGCTCAGGGGAGACGGACGAGCAGTACTTC.

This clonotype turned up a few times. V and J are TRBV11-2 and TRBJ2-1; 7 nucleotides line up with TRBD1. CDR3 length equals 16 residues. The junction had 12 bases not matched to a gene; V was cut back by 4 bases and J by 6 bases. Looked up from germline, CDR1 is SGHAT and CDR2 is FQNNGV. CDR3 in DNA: TGTGCCAGCAGCTCATACCACAGGGGACCCTTCAATGAGCAGTTCTTC. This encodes CASSSYHRGPFNEQFF.

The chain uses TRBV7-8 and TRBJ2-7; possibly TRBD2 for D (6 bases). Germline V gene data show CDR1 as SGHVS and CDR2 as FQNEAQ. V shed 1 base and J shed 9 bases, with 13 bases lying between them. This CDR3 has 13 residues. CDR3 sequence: CASSLDGAGGQYF. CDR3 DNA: TGTGCCAGCAGCTTAGACGGAGCCGGGGGGCAGTACTTC.

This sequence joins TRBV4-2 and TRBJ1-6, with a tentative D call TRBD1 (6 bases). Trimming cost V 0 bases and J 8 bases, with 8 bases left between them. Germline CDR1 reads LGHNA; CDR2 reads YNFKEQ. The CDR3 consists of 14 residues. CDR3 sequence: CASSQERGDSPLHF. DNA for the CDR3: TGTGCCAGCAGCCAAGAGAGGGGGGATTCACCCCTCCACTTT.

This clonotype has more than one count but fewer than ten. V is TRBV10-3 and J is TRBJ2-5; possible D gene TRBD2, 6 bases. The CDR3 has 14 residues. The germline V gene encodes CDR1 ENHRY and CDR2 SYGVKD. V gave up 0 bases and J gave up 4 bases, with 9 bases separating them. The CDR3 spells CAISESLAIETQYF. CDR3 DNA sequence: TGTGCCATCAGTGAGTCTCTAGCGATAGAGACCCAGTACTTC.

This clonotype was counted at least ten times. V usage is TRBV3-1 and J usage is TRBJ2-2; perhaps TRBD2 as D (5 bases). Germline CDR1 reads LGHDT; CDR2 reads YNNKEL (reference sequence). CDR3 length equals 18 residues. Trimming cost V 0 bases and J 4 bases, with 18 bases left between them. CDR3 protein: CASSQDIRAHAGTGELFF. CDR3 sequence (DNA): TGTGCCAGCAGCCAAGATATTCGGGCGCATGCGGGCACCGGGGAGCTGTTTTTT.

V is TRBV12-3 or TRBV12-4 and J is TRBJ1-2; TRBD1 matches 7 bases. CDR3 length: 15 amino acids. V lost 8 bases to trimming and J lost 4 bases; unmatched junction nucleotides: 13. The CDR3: CASSNPGTASYGYTF. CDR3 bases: TGTGCCAGCTCAAACCCCGGGACAGCCTCCTATGGCTACACCTTC.

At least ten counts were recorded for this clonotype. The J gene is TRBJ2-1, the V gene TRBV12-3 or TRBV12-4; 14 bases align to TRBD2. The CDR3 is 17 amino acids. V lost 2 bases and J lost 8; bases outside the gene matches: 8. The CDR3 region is CASSLWGTSGGRDEQFF. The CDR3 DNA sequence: TGTGCCAGCAGTTTATGGGGGACTAGCGGGGGTAGGGATGAGCAGTTCTTC.

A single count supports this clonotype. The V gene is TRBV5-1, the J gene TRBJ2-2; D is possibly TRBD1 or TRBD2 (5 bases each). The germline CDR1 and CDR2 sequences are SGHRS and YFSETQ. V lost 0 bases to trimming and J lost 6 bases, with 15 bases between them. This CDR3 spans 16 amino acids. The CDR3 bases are TGCGCCAGCAGCTTGGCCGGGACCACCGGCGCCGGGGAGCTGTTTTTT. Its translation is CASSLAGTTGAGELFF. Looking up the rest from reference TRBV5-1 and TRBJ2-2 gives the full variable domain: KAGVTQTPRYLIKTRGQQVTLSCSPISGHRSVSWYQQTPGQGLQFLFEYFSETQRNKGNFPGRFSGRQFSNSRSEMNVSTLELGDSALYLCASSLAGTTGAGELFFGEGSRLTVL.

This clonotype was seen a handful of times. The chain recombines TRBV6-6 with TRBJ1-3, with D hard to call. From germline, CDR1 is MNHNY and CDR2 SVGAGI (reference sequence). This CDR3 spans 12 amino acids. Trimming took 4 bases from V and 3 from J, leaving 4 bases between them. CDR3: CASSFNGNTIYF. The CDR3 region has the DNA TGTGCCAGCAGTTTTAATGGAAACACCATATATTTT.

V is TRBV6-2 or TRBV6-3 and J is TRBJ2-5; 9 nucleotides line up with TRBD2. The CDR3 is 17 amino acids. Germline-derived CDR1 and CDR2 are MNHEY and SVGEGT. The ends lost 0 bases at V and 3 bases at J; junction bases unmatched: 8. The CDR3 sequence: CASSYSWPSGIEETQYF. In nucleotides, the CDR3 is TGTGCCAGCAGTTACTCGTGGCCTAGCGGGATAGAAGAGACCCAGTACTTC.